These T cell receptor beta chains were read from a single sample in a study of shared clonotypes between healthy human individuals. Data came from immunoSEQ multiplex PCR; TCRdb stores just in-frame clones and leaves some out. This repertoire shows some 550,000 clones, about 96% found once; its top ten account for approximately 0.057%. The sequencing input was naive CD4+ T cells sorted from blood. The receptors come from a woman aged 30 to 39 in good health. CDR3s include the opening cysteine and the closing phenylalanine or tryptophan. D genes are given only for firm matches. Size is omitted from some rows. Given values are once, few, many or a class for expanded clones.

NA	TRBV28	NA	TRBJ1-2	TGTGCCAGTCAATCCCCGGGATTAGGGTATGGCTACACCTTC	CASQSPGLGYGYTF
NA	TRBV19	NA	TRBJ1-1	TGTGCCAGTAGTGCGGTCCCCGAGGCTGAAGCTTTCTTT	CASSAVPEAEAFF
TRBD1	TRBV5-6	NA	TRBJ2-6	TGTGCCAGCAGCTCGGACAGGCTCTATAACTCTGGGGCCAACGTCCTGACTTTC	CASSSDRLYNSGANVLTF
NA	TRBV2	NA	TRBJ2-7	TGTGCCAGCAGTGGAGAGCCCCTAGCGACTGCCGAGCAGTACTTC	CASSGEPLATAEQYF
TRBD1	TRBV28	NA	TRBJ1-1	TGTGCCAGCAGAGCAGGGGGCGGGGGCACTGAAGCTTTCTTT	CASRAGGGGTEAFF
NA	TRBV28	NA	TRBJ1-1	TGTGCCCACAGTTTAGAGTATGGTGAAGCTTTCTTT	CAHSLEYGEAFF
NA	TRBV28	NA	TRBJ2-7	TGTGCCAGCAGTGAAAGGGGGTACGAGCAGTACTTC	CASSERGYEQYF
NA	TRBV7-9	NA	TRBJ1-1	TGTGCCAGCGGGTGGGGGGCTGACACTGAAGCTTTCTTT	CASGWGADTEAFF
NA	TRBV11-2	once	TRBJ2-7	TGTGCCAGCAGCTTAGGTGTGCAGCAGTACTTC	CASSLGVQQYF
NA	TRBV6-1	NA	TRBJ1-2	TGTGCTGTAGCGTTCGCGGTTTTCTATGGCTACACCTTC	CAVAFAVFYGYTF
NA	TRBV29-1	NA	TRBJ1-2	TGCAGCGCAAGGGGGGATGGGGCGGACTATGGCTACACCTTC	CSARGDGADYGYTF
NA	TRBV21-1	NA	TRBJ2-7	TGTGCCAGCCCCATCTCGGAGTACTTC	CASPISEYF
TRBD2	TRBV5-1	NA	TRBJ2-5	TGCGCCAGCAGCTTGACTAGCGGAATCCAAGAGACCCAGTACTTC	CASSLTSGIQETQYF
NA	TRBV6-1	NA	TRBJ1-1	TGTGCCAGCAGTGAGAGAAACAGGGTTTTACACACTGAAGCTTTCTTT	CASSERNRVLHTEAFF
TRBD1	TRBV5-5	NA	TRBJ1-3	TGTGCCAGCAGCGCGAGACTTGGGACAGCCGGCGCCTCTGGAAACACCATATATTTT	CASSARLGTAGASGNTIYF
NA	TRBV28	NA	TRBJ2-1	TGTGCCAGCAGTGGCAGGACGAATGAGCAGTTCTTC	CASSGRTNEQFF
TRBD2	TRBV5-1	once	TRBJ2-2	TGCGCCAGCAGCTTATCAGCGGGAGGTGCCACCGGGGAGCTGTTTTTT	CASSLSAGGATGELFF
TRBD1	TRBV6-6	NA	TRBJ2-7	TGTGCCAGCAGTTACGCTGAGACAGGGATTGGATACGAGCAGTACTTC	CASSYAETGIGYEQYF
TRBD1	TRBV7-9	NA	TRBJ1-1	TGTGCCAGCCGACGGACAGGGGGCTATTCGAACACTGAAGCTTTCTTT	CASRRTGGYSNTEAFF
TRBD2	TRBV29-1	once	TRBJ2-7	TGCAGCGTTGACCCCAGCGGGAGCCAACACGAGCAGTACTTC	CSVDPSGSQHEQYF
NA	TRBV5-1	once	TRBJ1-2	TGCGCCAGCAGCCTGTTGCAGGGTATCCATGGCTACACCTTC	CASSLLQGIHGYTF
TRBD2	TRBV6-5	NA	TRBJ2-7	TGTGCCAGCAGTTCCGGCAAGATAGCGGGAGAGGGTGAGCAGTACTTC	CASSSGKIAGEGEQYF
NA	TRBV6-1	once	TRBJ1-2	TGTGCCAGCCGATCCGGGGCCGCCTATGGCTACACCTTC	CASRSGAAYGYTF
NA	TRBV5-4	once	TRBJ1-2	TGTGCCAGCAGCTCTCCGACAGGTTCGATCTATGGCTACACCTTC	CASSSPTGSIYGYTF